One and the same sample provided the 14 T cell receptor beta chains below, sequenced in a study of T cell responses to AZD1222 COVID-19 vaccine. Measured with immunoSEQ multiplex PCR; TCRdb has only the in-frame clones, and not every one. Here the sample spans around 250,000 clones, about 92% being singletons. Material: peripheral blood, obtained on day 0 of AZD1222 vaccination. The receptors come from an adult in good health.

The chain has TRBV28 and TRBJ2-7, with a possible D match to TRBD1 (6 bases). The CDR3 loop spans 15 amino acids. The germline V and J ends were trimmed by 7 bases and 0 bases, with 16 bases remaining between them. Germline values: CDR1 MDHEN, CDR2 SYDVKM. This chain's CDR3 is CASTRSLRGSYEQYF. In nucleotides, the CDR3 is TGTGCCAGCACCCGGAGCCTCAGGGGCTCCTACGAGCAGTACTTC.

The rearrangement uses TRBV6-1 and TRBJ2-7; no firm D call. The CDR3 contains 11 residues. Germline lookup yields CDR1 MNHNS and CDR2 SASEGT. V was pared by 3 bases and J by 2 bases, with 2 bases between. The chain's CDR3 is CASSEAYEQYF. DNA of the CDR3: TGTGCCAGCAGTGAGGCCTACGAGCAGTACTTC.

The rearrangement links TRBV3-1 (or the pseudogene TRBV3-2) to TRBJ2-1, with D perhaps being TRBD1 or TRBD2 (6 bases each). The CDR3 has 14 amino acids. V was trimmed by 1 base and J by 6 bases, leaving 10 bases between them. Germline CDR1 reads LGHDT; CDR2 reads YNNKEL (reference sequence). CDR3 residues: CASSQVGGRNEQFF. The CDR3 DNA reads TGTGCCAGCAGCCAAGTAGGGGGGCGCAATGAGCAGTTCTTC.

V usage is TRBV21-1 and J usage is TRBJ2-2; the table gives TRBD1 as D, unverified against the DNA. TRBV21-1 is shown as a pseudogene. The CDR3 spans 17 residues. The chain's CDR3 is CASSPRAGQGYTGELFF. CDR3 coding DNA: TGTGCCAGCAGCCCGCGGGCGGGACAGGGTTACACCGGGGAGCTGTTTTTT.

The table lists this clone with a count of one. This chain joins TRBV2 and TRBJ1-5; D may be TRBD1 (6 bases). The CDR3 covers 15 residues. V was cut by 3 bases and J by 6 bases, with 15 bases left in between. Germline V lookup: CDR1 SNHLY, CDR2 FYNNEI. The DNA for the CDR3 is TGTGCCAGCAGTGATGGGGGCAGGGACGGTCAGCCCCAGCATTTT. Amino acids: CASSDGGRDGQPQHF.

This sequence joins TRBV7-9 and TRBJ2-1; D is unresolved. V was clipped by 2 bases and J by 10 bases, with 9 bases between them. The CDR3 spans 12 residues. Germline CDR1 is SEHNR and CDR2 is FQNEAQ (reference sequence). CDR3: CASSLSPEEQFF. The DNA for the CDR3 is TGTGCCAGCAGCTTATCTCCTGAAGAGCAGTTCTTC.

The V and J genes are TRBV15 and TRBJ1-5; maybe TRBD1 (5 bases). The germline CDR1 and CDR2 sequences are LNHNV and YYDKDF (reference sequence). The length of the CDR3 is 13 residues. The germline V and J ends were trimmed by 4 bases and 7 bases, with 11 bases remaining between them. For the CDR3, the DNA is TGTGCCACCAGCATCGGGGGGGGACAGCCCCAGCATTTT. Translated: CATSIGGGQPQHF.

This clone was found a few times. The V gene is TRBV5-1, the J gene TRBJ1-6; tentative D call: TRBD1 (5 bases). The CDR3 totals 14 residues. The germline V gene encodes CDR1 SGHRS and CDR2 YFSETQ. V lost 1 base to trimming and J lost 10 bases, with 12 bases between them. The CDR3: CASSLNAGDSPLHF. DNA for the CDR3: TGCGCCAGCAGCTTGAATGCGGGGGACTCACCCCTCCACTTT.

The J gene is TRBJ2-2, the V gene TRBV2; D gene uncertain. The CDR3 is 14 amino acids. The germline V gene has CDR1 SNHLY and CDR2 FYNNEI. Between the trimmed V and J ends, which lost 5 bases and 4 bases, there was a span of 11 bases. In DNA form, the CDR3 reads TGTGCCAGCAGTAGACGTACAAGCACCGGGGAGCTGTTTTTT. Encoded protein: CASSRRTSTGELFF. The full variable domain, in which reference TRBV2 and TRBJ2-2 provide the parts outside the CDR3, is EPEVTQTPSHQVTQMGQEVILRCVPISNHLYFYWYRQILGQKVEFLVSFYNNEISEKSEIFDDQFSVERPDGSNFTLKIRSTKLEDSAMYFCASSRRTSTGELFFGEGSRLTVL.

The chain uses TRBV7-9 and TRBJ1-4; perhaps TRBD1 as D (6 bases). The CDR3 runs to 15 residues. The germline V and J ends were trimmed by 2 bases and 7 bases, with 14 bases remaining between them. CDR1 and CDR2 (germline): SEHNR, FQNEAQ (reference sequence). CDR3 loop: CASSLTQGGGEKLFF. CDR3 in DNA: TGTGCCAGCAGCTTAACACAGGGTGGGGGTGAAAAACTGTTTTTT.

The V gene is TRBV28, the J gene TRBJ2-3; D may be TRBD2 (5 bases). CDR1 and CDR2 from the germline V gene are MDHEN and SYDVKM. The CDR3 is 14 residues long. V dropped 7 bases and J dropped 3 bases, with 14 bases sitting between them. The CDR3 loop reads CASTTPTGTDTQYF. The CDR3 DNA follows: TGTGCCAGCACCACCCCGACGGGGACAGATACGCAGTATTTT.

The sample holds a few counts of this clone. In DNA form, the CDR3 reads TGCGCCAGCAGCTTTTCCGTCGCGAACACCGGGGAGCTGTTTTTT. It translates to CASSFSVANTGELFF. The chain employs TRBV5-1 and TRBJ2-2, with D hard to call. This CDR3 is built from 15 residues. The germline V gene has CDR1 SGHRS and CDR2 YFSETQ. V lost 2 bases to trimming and J lost 0 bases, with 8 bases between them. Combining the CDR3 with reference TRBV5-1 and TRBJ2-2 gives the whole variable domain KAGVTQTPRYLIKTRGQQVTLSCSPISGHRSVSWYQQTPGQGLQFLFEYFSETQRNKGNFPGRFSGRQFSNSRSEMNVSTLELGDSALYLCASSFSVANTGELFFGEGSRLTVL.

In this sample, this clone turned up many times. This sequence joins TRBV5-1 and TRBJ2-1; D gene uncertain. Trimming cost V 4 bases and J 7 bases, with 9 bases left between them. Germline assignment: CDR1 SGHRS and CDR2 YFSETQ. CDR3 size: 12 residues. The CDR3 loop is CASSHERNEQFF. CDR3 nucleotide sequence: TGCGCCAGCAGCCACGAGCGAAATGAGCAGTTCTTC.

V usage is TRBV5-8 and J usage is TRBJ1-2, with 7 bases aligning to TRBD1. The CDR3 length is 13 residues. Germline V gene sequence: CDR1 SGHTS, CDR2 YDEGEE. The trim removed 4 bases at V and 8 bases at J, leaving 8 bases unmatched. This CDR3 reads CASSPETGTGYTF. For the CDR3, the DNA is TGTGCCAGCAGCCCGGAGACAGGGACCGGCTACACCTTC.